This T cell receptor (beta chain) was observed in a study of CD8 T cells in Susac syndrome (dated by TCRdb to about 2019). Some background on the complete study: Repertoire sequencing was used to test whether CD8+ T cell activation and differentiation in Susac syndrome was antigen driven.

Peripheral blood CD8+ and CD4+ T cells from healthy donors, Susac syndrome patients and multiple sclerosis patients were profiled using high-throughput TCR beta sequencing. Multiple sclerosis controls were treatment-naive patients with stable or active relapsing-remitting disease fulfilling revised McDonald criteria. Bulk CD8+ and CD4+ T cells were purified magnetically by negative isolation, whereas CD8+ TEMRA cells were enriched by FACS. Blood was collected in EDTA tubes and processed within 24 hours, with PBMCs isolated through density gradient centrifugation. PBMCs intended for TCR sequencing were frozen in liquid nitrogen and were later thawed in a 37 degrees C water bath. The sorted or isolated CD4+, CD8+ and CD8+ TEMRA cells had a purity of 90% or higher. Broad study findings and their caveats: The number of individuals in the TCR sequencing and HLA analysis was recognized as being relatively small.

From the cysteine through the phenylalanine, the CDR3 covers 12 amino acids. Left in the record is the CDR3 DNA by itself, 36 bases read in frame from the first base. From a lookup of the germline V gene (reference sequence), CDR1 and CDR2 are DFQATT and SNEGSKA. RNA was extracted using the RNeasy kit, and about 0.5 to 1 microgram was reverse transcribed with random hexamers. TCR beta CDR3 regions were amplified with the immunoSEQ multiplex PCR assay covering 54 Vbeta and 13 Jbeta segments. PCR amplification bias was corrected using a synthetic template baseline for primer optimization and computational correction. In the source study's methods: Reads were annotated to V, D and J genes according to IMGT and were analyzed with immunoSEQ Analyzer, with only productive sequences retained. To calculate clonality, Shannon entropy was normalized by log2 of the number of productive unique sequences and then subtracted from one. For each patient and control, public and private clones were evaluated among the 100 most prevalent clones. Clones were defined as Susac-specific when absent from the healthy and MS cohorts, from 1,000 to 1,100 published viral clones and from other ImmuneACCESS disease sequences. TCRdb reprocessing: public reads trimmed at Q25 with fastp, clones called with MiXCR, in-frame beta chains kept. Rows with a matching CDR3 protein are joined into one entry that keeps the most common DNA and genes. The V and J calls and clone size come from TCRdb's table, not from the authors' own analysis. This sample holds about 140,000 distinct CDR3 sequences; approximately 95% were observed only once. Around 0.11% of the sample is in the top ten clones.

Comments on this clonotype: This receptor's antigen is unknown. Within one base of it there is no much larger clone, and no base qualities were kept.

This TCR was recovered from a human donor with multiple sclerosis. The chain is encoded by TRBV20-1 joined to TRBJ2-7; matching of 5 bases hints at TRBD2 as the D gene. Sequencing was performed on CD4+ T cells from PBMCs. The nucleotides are TGCAGCCTGAGGGCTGGGCCGTACGAGCAGTACTTC. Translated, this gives CSLRAGPYEQYF.